This TCR beta chain emerged from a study of blood T cell repertoires in COVID-19. Study context: There were acute and convalescent COVID-19 samples, and they came from the United States, Italy and Spain. T cells, B-cell-depleted T cells, or PBMCs provided the cDNA or gDNA that served as material.

The repertoire was sequenced with immunoSEQ multiplex PCR; TCRdb's copy has only in-frame clones and lacks some. The sample yields some 200,000 clones, more than 75% seen once. This CDR3 is built from 15 residues. The germline V and J ends were trimmed by 0 bases and 1 base, with 9 bases remaining between them. From germline, CDR1 is MNHNS and CDR2 SASEGT. Followed longitudinally, the Seattle patients had been enrolled during active infection. The V gene is TRBV6-1, the J gene TRBJ1-1; D unresolved. What was sequenced was peripheral blood. The source is a woman between 65 and 79 years old with COVID-19, enrolled during active disease. The CDR3: CASSEAGVRNTEAFF. DNA of the CDR3: TGTGCCAGCAGTGAAGCGGGAGTCCGGAACACTGAAGCTTTCTTT.